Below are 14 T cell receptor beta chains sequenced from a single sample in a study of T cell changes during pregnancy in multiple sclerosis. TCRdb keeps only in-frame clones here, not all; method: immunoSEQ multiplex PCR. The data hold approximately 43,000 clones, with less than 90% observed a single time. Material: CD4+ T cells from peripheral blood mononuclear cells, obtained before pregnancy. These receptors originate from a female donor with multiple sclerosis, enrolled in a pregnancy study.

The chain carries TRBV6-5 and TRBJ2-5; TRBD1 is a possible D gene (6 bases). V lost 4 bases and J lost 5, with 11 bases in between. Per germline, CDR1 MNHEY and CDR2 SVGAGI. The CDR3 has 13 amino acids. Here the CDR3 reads CASSWGHSETQYF. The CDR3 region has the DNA TGTGCCAGCAGTTGGGGACATTCGGAGACCCAGTACTTC.

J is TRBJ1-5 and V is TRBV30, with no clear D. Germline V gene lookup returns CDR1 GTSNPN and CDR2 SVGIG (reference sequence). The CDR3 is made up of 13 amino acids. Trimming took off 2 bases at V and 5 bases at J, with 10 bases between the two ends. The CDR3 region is CAWSSGIDQPQHF. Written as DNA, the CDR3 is TGTGCCTGGAGTAGTGGCATCGATCAGCCCCAGCATTTT.

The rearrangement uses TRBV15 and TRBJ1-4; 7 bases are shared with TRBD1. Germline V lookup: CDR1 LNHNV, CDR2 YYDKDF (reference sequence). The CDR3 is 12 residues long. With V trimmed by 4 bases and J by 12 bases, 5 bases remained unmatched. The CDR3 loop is CATSTRQGELFF. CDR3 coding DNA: TGTGCCACCAGCACAAGACAGGGAGAACTGTTTTTT.

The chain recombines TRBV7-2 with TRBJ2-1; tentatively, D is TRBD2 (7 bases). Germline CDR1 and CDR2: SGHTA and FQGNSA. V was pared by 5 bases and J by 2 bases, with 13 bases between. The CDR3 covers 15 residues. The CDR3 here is CASSLRGGPYNEQFF. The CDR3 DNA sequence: TGTGCCAGCAGCCTAAGGGGGGGGCCCTACAATGAGCAGTTCTTC.

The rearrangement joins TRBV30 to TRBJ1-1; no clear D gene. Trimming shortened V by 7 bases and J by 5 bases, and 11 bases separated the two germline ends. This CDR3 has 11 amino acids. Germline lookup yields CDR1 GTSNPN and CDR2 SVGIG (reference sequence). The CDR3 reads CALSAQTEAFF. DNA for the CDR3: TGTGCCTTGTCAGCGCAGACTGAAGCTTTCTTT.

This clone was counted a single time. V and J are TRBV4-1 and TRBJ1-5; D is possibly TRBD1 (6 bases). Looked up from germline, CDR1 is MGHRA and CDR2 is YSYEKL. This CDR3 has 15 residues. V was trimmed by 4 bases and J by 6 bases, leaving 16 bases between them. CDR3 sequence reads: CASSLGAQGGQPQHF. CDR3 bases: TGCGCCAGCAGCCTCGGGGCACAGGGCGGTCAGCCCCAGCATTTT.

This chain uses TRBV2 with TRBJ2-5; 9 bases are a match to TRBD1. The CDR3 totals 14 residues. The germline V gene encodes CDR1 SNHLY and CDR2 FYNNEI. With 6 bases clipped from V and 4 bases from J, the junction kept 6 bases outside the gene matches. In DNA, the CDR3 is TGTGCCAGCAGCGCGGACAGGGGAGCAGAGACCCAGTACTTC. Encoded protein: CASSADRGAETQYF.

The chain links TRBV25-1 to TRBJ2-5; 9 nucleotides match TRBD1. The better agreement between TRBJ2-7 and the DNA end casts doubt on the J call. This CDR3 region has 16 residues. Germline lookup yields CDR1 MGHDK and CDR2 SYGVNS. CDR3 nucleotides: TGTGCCAGCAGTGAAAGCCCGGGGACAGGGAGATACGAGCAGTACTTC. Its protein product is CASSESPGTGRYEQYF.

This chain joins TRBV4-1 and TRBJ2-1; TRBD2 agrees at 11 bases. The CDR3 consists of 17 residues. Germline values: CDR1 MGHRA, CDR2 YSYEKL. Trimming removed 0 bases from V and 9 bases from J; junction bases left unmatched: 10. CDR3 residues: CASSQEVASGRLTEQFF. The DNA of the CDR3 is TGCGCCAGCAGCCAAGAGGTAGCTAGCGGGAGGTTAACTGAGCAGTTCTTC.

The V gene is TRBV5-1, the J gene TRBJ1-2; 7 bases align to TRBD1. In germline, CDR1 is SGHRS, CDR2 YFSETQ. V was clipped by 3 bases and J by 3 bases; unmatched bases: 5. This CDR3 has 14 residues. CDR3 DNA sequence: TGCGCCAGCAGCTCCGGGACAGCCTACTATGGCTACACCTTC. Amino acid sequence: CASSSGTAYYGYTF. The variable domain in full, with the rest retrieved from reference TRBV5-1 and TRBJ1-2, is KAGVTQTPRYLIKTRGQQVTLSCSPISGHRSVSWYQQTPGQGLQFLFEYFSETQRNKGNFPGRFSGRQFSNSRSEMNVSTLELGDSALYLCASSSGTAYYGYTFGSGTRLTVV.

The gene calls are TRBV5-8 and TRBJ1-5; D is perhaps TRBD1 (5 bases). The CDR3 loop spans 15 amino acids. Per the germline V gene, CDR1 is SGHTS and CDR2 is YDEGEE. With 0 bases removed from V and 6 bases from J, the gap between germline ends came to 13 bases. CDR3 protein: CASSLAGYTGQPQHF. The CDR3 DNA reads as TGTGCCAGCAGCTTGGCAGGGTATACGGGTCAGCCCCAGCATTTT.

This CDR3 reads CASSKTSGGGYNEQFF. CDR3 in DNA: TGTGCCAGCTCCAAGACTAGCGGTGGGGGTTACAATGAGCAGTTCTTC. The chain recombines TRBV18 with TRBJ2-1; TRBD2 matches at 9 bases. Trimming removed 6 bases from V and 4 bases from J; junction bases left unmatched: 10. This CDR3 contains 16 residues. Germline V lookup: CDR1 KGHSH, CDR2 LQKENI.

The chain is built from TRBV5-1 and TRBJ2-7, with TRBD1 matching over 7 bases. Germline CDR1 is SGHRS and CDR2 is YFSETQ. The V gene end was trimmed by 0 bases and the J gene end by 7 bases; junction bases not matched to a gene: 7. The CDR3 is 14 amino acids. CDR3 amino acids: CASSLGQGEREQYF. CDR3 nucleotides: TGCGCCAGCAGCTTGGGACAGGGTGAAAGGGAGCAGTACTTC.

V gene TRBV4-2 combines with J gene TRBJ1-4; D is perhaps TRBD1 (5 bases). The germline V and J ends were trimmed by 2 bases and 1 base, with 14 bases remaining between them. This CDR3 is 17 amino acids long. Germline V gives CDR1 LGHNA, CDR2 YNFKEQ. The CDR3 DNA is TGTGCCAGCAGCCAACAATTGATGGGGCGAACTAATGAAAAACTGTTTTTT. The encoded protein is CASSQQLMGRTNEKLFF.